Reported below is one T cell receptor beta chain. Per-sample assaying covered 85,000 to 100,000 TCR templates. Repertoires were generated with immunoSEQ multiplex PCR, while TCRdb's copy carries only in-frame clones and drops some. The data show about 100,000 clones, about 95% seen once. The CDR3 consists of 18 residues. V was trimmed by 5 bases and J by 0 bases, leaving 19 bases between them. Germline V gene lookup returns CDR1 KGHSH and CDR2 LQKENI. The sample is drawn from a study of siplizumab effects on memory and regulatory T cells. Sequencing was performed on non-Treg CD4+ T cells sorted from blood. The sequence derives from a human donor in good health. The chain recombines TRBV18 with TRBJ1-4, with D hard to call. CDR3 residues: CASSNLPPEPATNEKLFF. The CDR3 DNA is TGTGCCAGCTCAAATTTGCCACCTGAGCCCGCAACTAATGAAAAACTGTTTTTT.